These 19 T cell receptor beta chains were all obtained from the same sample, sequenced in a study of human T cells and chemical hapten exposure. TCRdb itself ran the RACE reads through MiXCR, one entry per CDR3 protein. This table has about 64,000 distinct CDR3 sequences, approximately 11% appearing once. This sample's time point: patch test 3, about 24 weeks after DPC sensitization. Sample treatment: therapeutic diphenylcyclopropenone sensitization with weekly scalp DPC. Sequencing used whole blood, obtained in connection with sensitization to the hapten diphenylcyclopropenone (DPC). These receptors all come from a woman aged 25-40 years with alopecia areata. Some clones in this sample may be carry-over from other donors' samples.

The chain employs TRBV5-1 and TRBJ2-2; D remains unclear. The germline CDR1 and CDR2 sequences are SGHRS and YFSETQ. V lost 6 bases and J lost 3, with 12 bases in between. CDR3 size: 14 residues. The CDR3 DNA reads as TGCGCCAGCACCCCACACAGAGACACCGGGGAGCTGTTTTTT. Translation gives CASTPHRDTGELFF.

CDR3 DNA: TGCGCCAGCAGCAGTGACAGGGGACTGTTTTTT. Protein: CASSSDRGLFF. This sequence joins TRBV5-1 and TRBJ2-2, with 8 bases fitting TRBD1. Per germline, CDR1 SGHRS and CDR2 YFSETQ. V lost 4 bases and J lost 14; bases outside the gene matches: 4. The CDR3 contains 11 residues.

This clonotype came up a few times. Relative to the germline gene, one junction end is altered; a read error may explain this. The rearrangement uses TRBV29-1 and TRBJ2-2; D ambiguous. CDR1 and CDR2 (germline): SQVTM, ANQGSEA. This CDR3 has 13 amino acids. CDR3 residues: CAVGSRSPGELFF. CDR3 nucleotides: TGTGCCGTGGGGTCTCGCTCTCCCGGGGAGCTGTTTTTT.

This clonotype was seen more than once but under ten times. The V and J genes are TRBV28 and TRBJ1-3, with 7 bases aligning to TRBD1. The CDR3 is made up of 16 amino acids. Germline V gives CDR1 MDHEN, CDR2 SYDVKM. Trimming at V came to 5 bases and at J to 0 bases, leaving 7 bases not matched to a gene. CDR3: CASSQGGSLSGNTIYF. The CDR3 nucleotides are TGTGCCAGCAGTCAAGGGGGCTCCCTCTCTGGAAACACCATATATTTT.

This clonotype came up a few times. The rearrangement joins TRBV18 to TRBJ2-3; no reliable D call. Trimming cost V 6 bases and J 1 base, with 11 bases left between them. There are 14 residues in the CDR3. CDR1 is KGHSH, CDR2 LQKENI, per germline. CDR3 coding DNA: TGTGCCAGCTCTTTTGACACAGGCACAGATACGCAGTATTTT. It encodes CASSFDTGTDTQYF.

The chain uses TRBV6-5 and TRBJ2-1; 11 bases line up with TRBD2. This CDR3 comprises 17 residues. From germline, CDR1 is MNHEY and CDR2 SVGAGI. The J segment lost 7 bases and the V segment lost 8 bases, leaving 16 bases of the junction unmatched. The CDR3: CASRQGFLLAGENEQFF. The CDR3 nucleotides are TGTGCCAGCCGCCAGGGGTTTTTACTAGCGGGGGAGAATGAGCAGTTCTTC.

This clonotype appeared a few times. The J gene is TRBJ1-4, the V gene TRBV29-1; D gene unclear. The CDR3 loop spans 10 amino acids. The ends were cut back, 4 bases at V and 6 bases at J, with 3 bases in the middle. Germline loops: CDR1 SQVTM, CDR2 ANQGSEA. The CDR3 nucleotides are TGCAGCGTTGGCGATGAAAAACTGTTTTTT. Encoded protein: CSVGDEKLFF.

Notes on this clonotype: In this CDR3 the conserved last residue, phenylalanine or tryptophan, is missing, so a read error is likely. The rearrangement links TRBV11-2 to TRBJ2-7; D uncertain. Germline CDR1 is SGHAT and CDR2 is FQNNGV. V was cut by 5 bases and J by 3 bases, with 5 bases left in between. CDR3 length equals 11 residues. The CDR3 DNA reads as TGTGCCAGCAGCCAACACTACGAGCAGTACTAC. Translation: CASSQHYEQYY.

The chain combines TRBV7-9 with TRBJ1-2, with D maybe TRBD1 (5 bases). Germline values: CDR1 SEHNR, CDR2 FQNEAQ (reference sequence). There are 13 residues in the CDR3. The V end was cut by 5 bases, the J end by 4 bases, with 11 bases between. The CDR3 loop reads CASSPGRGYGYTF. The CDR3 bases are TGTGCCAGCAGCCCAGGGCGGGGCTATGGCTACACCTTC.

This clonotype was seen only a few times. The chain combines TRBV7-8 with TRBJ1-6, with TRBD1 matching over 7 bases. Germline lookup yields CDR1 SGHVS and CDR2 FQNEAQ. Unmatched junction bases numbered 5, after V lost 1 base and J lost 8 bases. The CDR3 consists of 15 residues. The CDR3 is CASSLERGRYSPLHF. The DNA of the CDR3 is TGTGCCAGCAGCTTAGAGAGGGGGCGGTATTCACCCCTCCACTTT.

The rearrangement uses TRBV7-3 and TRBJ2-6; D is possibly TRBD1 (5 bases). The CDR3 is made up of 15 amino acids. CDR1 and CDR2 from the germline V gene are SGHTA and FQGTGA. V was cut by 2 bases and J by 4 bases, with 9 bases left in between. The CDR3 DNA is TGTGCCAGCAGCTTAGCCCAGGGCGGGGCCAACGTCCTGACTTTC. It is translated as CASSLAQGGANVLTF.

This clonotype was observed a few times. This rearrangement joins TRBV19 to TRBJ2-2, with D tentatively TRBD1 (5 bases). This CDR3 region has 14 residues. CDR1 is LNHDA, CDR2 SQIVND, per germline (reference sequence). Between the trimmed V and J ends, which lost 6 bases and 3 bases, there was a span of 11 bases. The CDR3 loop reads CASRIDSYTGELFF. As DNA, the CDR3 is TGTGCCAGTAGAATCGACAGTTACACCGGGGAGCTGTTTTTT. The full variable domain, in which reference TRBV19 and TRBJ2-2 provide the parts outside the CDR3, is DGGITQSPKYLFRKEGQNVTLSCEQNLNHDAMYWYRQDPGQGLRLIYYSQIVNDFQKGDIAEGYSVSREKKESFPLTVTSAQKNPTAFYLCASRIDSYTGELFFGEGSRLTVL.

This clonotype was counted only a few times. The gene calls are TRBV5-1 and TRBJ1-3; no clear D. The CDR3 extends over 15 amino acids. Trimming pared 4 bases from V and 0 bases from J, leaving 11 bases between. Germline loops: CDR1 SGHRS, CDR2 YFSETQ. CDR3 nucleotides: TGCGCCAGCAGCGCCAACACCGGCTCTGGAAACACCATATATTTT. Residues: CASSANTGSGNTIYF. Complete variable domain (other parts from reference TRBV5-1 and TRBJ1-3): KAGVTQTPRYLIKTRGQQVTLSCSPISGHRSVSWYQQTPGQGLQFLFEYFSETQRNKGNFPGRFSGRQFSNSRSEMNVSTLELGDSALYLCASSANTGSGNTIYFGEGSWLTVV.

The sample holds many counts of this clonotype. This chain uses TRBV7-8 with TRBJ1-4, with D uncertain. CDR1 is SGHVS and CDR2 is FQNEAQ in the germline V gene. The ends were cut back, 5 bases at V and 3 bases at J, with 16 bases in the middle. The CDR3 contains 16 residues. CDR3 residues: CASSPPRVGANEKLFF. In nucleotides, the CDR3 is TGTGCCAGCAGCCCGCCCCGGGTTGGGGCTAATGAAAAACTGTTTTTT.

This clonotype was observed at least ten times. The chain couples TRBV4-3 to TRBJ2-4, with 13 bases identical to TRBD2. CDR1 is LGHNA, CDR2 YSLEER, per germline. The CDR3 runs to 20 residues. V gave up 0 bases and J gave up 0 bases; unmatched junction bases: 8. The CDR3 spells CASSQETGLAGQLAKNIQYF. DNA for the CDR3: TGCGCCAGCAGCCAAGAAACGGGACTAGCGGGGCAGCTAGCCAAAAACATTCAGTACTTC.

This clonotype was seen many times. The rearrangement links TRBV29-1 to TRBJ2-5, with D possibly being TRBD1 (6 bases). Deletions cut 2 bases from V and 5 bases from J, with 12 bases between. This CDR3 has 13 amino acids. CDR1 is SQVTM, CDR2 ANQGSEA, per germline. CDR3 loop: CSVELGGEETQYF. As DNA, the CDR3 is TGCAGCGTTGAACTTGGGGGCGAGGAGACCCAGTACTTC. Using reference TRBV29-1 and TRBJ2-5 for the parts outside the CDR3, the full variable domain is SAVISQKPSRDICQRGTSLTIQCQVDSQVTMMFWYRQQPGQSLTLIATANQGSEATYESGFVIDKFPISRPNLTFSTLTVSNMSPEDSSIYLCSVELGGEETQYFGPGTRLLVL.

This clonotype showed up many times. The chain joins TRBV4-2 to TRBJ2-1; 7 nucleotides align to TRBD2. Germline V gene data show CDR1 as LGHNA and CDR2 as YNFKEQ. The CDR3 length is 16 residues. V was clipped by 4 bases and J by 7 bases; unmatched bases: 13. The CDR3 nucleotides are TGTGCCAGCAGCCCTCTCTCTCGCGGGAGTACGAATGAGCAGTTCTTC. This sequence encodes CASSPLSRGSTNEQFF.

Many counts were recorded for this clonotype. V usage is TRBV3-1 and J usage is TRBJ1-4; 9 bases line up with TRBD1. With V trimmed by 1 base and J by 4 bases, 1 base remained unmatched. The CDR3 runs 15 residues. CDR1 and CDR2 (germline): LGHDT, YNNKEL (reference sequence). CDR3 nucleotides: TGTGCCAGCAGCCAAGGGGACAGGGATAATGAAAAACTGTTTTTT. It codes for CASSQGDRDNEKLFF.

This clonotype was counted only a few times. The rearrangement joins TRBV5-4 to TRBJ2-1, with TRBD1 matching over 8 bases. Germline values: CDR1 SGHNT, CDR2 YYREEE (reference sequence). Trimming at V came to 1 base and at J to 3 bases, leaving 6 bases not matched to a gene. The CDR3 loop spans 16 amino acids. CDR3 DNA sequence: TGTGCCAGCAGCTTGTCCGGGACAGGCGTCTACAATGAGCAGTTCTTC. Its protein is CASSLSGTGVYNEQFF.